This T cell receptor beta chain was recovered during a study of radiotherapy plus CTLA-4 blockade in lung cancer. The study gave focal radiation plus ipilimumab CTLA-4 blockade to patients with chemo-refractory metastatic non-small-cell lung cancer. TCRdb keeps only in-frame clones here, not all; method: immunoSEQ multiplex PCR. The repertoire consists of tens of thousands of clones, with about four fifths occurring once and the leading ten covering 23%. Whole-study findings and limits: Once radiotherapy plus ipilimumab had been given, TCR clones derived from tumor expanded in blood. Early clonal dynamics of blood T cells, together with interferon-beta, were reported as the best response predictor.

Notes on this clone: Its antigen is not identified.

This CDR3 has 15 amino acids. V gave up 4 bases and J gave up 2 bases, with 15 bases separating them. The germline gives CDR1 SGHKS, CDR2 YYEKEE (reference sequence). This TCR came from a human donor with non-small cell lung cancer that progressed on radiotherapy plus ipilimumab. Sequencing was performed on peripheral blood, taken from a patient treated with radiotherapy plus ipilimumab. The V call is TRBV5-5, the J call TRBJ1-1, with D possibly being TRBD1 (6 bases). CDR3 sequence (DNA): TGTGCCAGCAGCCTGACCGACAGGAGCAACACTGAAGCTTTCTTT. As protein: CASSLTDRSNTEAFF.